This T cell receptor (beta chain) was documented in a study of cytomegalovirus exposure and HLA in healthy donors. Whole-study results and caveats: In a later analysis, at a false discovery rate of 0.05, 16,951 TCR beta sequences matched HLA alleles.

The CDR3 runs to 17 residues. The ends lost 0 bases at V and 6 bases at J; junction bases unmatched: 11. Germline V gene data show CDR1 as MGHRA and CDR2 as YSYEKL. 60 Vbeta and 13 Jbeta primers were used in PCR. Method: immunoSEQ multiplex PCR; TCRdb's copy keeps in-frame clones and lacks some. The sample has 150,000 or so clones. As for this clone: The antigen is unknown.

The receptor was isolated from a man aged 25-40 years in good health and CMV-seronegative. The J gene is TRBJ2-1, the V gene TRBV4-1; TRBD2 matches 7 bases. Input material: PBMCs. The CDR3 loop reads CASSQEYLTAGVNEQFF. The CDR3 nucleotides read TGCGCCAGCAGCCAAGAGTACTTGACGGCGGGGGTCAATGAGCAGTTCTTC.